These T cell receptor beta chains were read from a single sample in a study of blood T cell repertoires in COVID-19. Assay used: immunoSEQ multiplex PCR; TCRdb lists only in-frame clones, some missing. The data show approximately 500,000 clones, roughly 90% seen once. Specimen: PBMCs or T cells enriched from blood (not recorded which). These receptor sequences come from a woman aged 40 to 50 who had recovered from COVID-19. CDR3s include the opening cysteine and the closing phenylalanine or tryptophan. The D gene is left open where the match is weak. Only part of the rows carry a size: once, few, many, or a class if the clone is expanded.

d_gene	v_gene	j_gene	abundance	CDR3nt	CDR3aa
.	TRBV6-5	TRBJ1-2	.	TGTGCCAGCAGTTACTCGAGGTCCACCCATGGCTACGGCTACACCTTC	CASSYSRSTHGYGYTF
TRBD2	TRBV19	TRBJ2-5	.	TGTGCCAGTAGGGCCGGGGGGCAAGAGACCCAGTACTTC	CASRAGGQETQYF
TRBD1	TRBV7-9	TRBJ2-1	.	TGTGCCAGCAGCTTAGGACGGGCAGGGGGTTACAATGAGCAGTTCTTC	CASSLGRAGGYNEQFF
.	TRBV19	TRBJ2-1	few	TGTGCCAGTAGGCCCCGGGGCGGGATCTACAATGAGCAGTTCTTC	CASRPRGGIYNEQFF
TRBD2	TRBV2	TRBJ2-5	.	TGTGCCACATCAGGACTAGCGGGGTTCCAAGAGACCCAGTACTTC	CATSGLAGFQETQYF
.	TRBV15	TRBJ1-3	.	TGTGCCACCAGCAGAGATCCGGAGGGGTCAGGAAACACCATATATTTT	CATSRDPEGSGNTIYF
.	TRBV4-3	TRBJ1-2	.	TGCGCCAGCAGCCAGGACAGCCCGGGGAACTATGGCTACACCTTC	CASSQDSPGNYGYTF
.	TRBV7-2	TRBJ2-5	.	TGTGCCAGCACCGCGCACCGGGCAGCGGGTCAAGAGACCCAGTACTTC	CASTAHRAAGQETQYF
TRBD1	TRBV18	TRBJ1-5	few	TGTGCCAGCTCACCACCAGGGGGCAGCAATCAGCCCCAGCATTTT	CASSPPGGSNQPQHF
TRBD1	TRBV19	TRBJ1-2	.	TGTGCCAGTAGTCGGACAGGGCTGCTTGGCTATGGCTACACCTTC	CASSRTGLLGYGYTF
TRBD1	TRBV5-1	TRBJ1-5	.	TGCGCCAGCAGCTTGTCGGACAGGGGACAACCCCAGCATTTT	CASSLSDRGQPQHF
TRBD1	TRBV5-4	TRBJ1-2	once	TGTGCCAGCAGCTTGTATGGGGGACAGGGTGGCTACACCTTC	CASSLYGGQGGYTF
.	TRBV5-1	TRBJ1-3	.	TGCGCCAGCAGCTTAACAGGTGGCACCATATATTTT	CASSLTGGTIYF
.	TRBV7-7	TRBJ1-5	.	TGTGCCAGCAGCCTACGGGAGGATCAGCCCCAGCATTTT	CASSLREDQPQHF
TRBD1	TRBV5-1	TRBJ2-1	.	TGCGCCAGCAGCCCGGACAGGGGTTCAGGTATTGAGCAGTTCTTC	CASSPDRGSGIEQFF
TRBD1	TRBV27	TRBJ1-2	few	TGTGCCAGCAGAACCGGGACAGGGAACTATGGCTACACCTTC	CASRTGTGNYGYTF
.	TRBV15	TRBJ2-1	.	TGTGCCACCAGCAGAGACGGACAAAGCTACAATGAGCAGTTCTTC	CATSRDGQSYNEQFF
.	TRBV11-2	TRBJ2-7	.	TGTGCCAGCAGCTTACAGGCCCTGACCTACGAGCAGTACTTC	CASSLQALTYEQYF
.	TRBV19	TRBJ2-1	.	TGTGCCAGTAGTCTCTGGTCCGGTGAGCAGTTCTTC	CASSLWSGEQFF
.	TRBV19	TRBJ1-2	once	TGTGCCAGTAGTTGGGGAGTTAACTATGGCTACACCTTC	CASSWGVNYGYTF
TRBD2	TRBV4-3	TRBJ2-3	.	TGCGCCAGCAGCCAAATGACTAGCGGGAGGGCCACAGATACGCAGTATTTT	CASSQMTSGRATDTQYF
TRBD2	TRBV6-5	TRBJ2-5	.	TGTGCCAGCAGTTACTCGGGGAGGGATAGGGAGACCCAGTACTTC	CASSYSGRDRETQYF
.	TRBV28	TRBJ2-6	once	TGTGCCAGCAGTTCAAAGACAGGTAGATACTCTGGGGCCAACGTCCTGACTTTC	CASSSKTGRYSGANVLTF
TRBD1	TRBV9	TRBJ1-1	.	TGTGCCAGCAGCGTAGGTGGGGACAGGGGGCGAACTGAAGCTTTCTTT	CASSVGGDRGRTEAFF
.	TRBV20-1	TRBJ2-1	.	TGCAGTGCTAAAGCGACGAATGAGCAGTTCTTC	CSAKATNEQFF
.	TRBV5-1	TRBJ1-1	.	TGCGCCAGCAGCTGGGGGGGGCGCATAGGTGAAGCTTTCTTT	CASSWGGRIGEAFF
.	TRBV19	TRBJ1-4	.	TGTGCCAGTAGTATAAAGACAGGTTCGCAAACTAATGAAAAACTGTTTTTT	CASSIKTGSQTNEKLFF
.	TRBV3-1/TRBV3-2	TRBJ2-3	.	TGTGCCAGCAGCCAAGTCGGGAGTCCAGATACGCAGTATTTT	CASSQVGSPDTQYF
TRBD1	TRBV2	TRBJ1-5	.	TGTGCCAGCAGTGAAGGGAAAGGGGACAGAACTAGCAATCAGCCCCAGCATTTT	CASSEGKGDRTSNQPQHF
.	TRBV4-2	TRBJ2-7	.	TGTGCCAGCAGCCTGGGACATAGCTACGAGCAGTACTTC	CASSLGHSYEQYF
.	TRBV14	TRBJ2-6	.	TGTGCCAGCAGCCTCAACACCGGGACATACTCCGCTGGGGCCAACGTCCTGACTTTC	CASSLNTGTYSAGANVLTF
TRBD1	TRBV11-2	TRBJ1-2	.	TGTGCCAGCAGCTTAGAGTACGAGGGACAGGGACCCCTTATCTATGGCTACACCTTC	CASSLEYEGQGPLIYGYTF
.	TRBV9	TRBJ1-6	.	TGTGCCAGCAGCGTAGCACTTAGCTATAATTCACCCCTCCACTTT	CASSVALSYNSPLHF
.	TRBV9	TRBJ1-4	.	TGTGCCAGCAGCCCCCGGGGTCAGGCTGAAAAACTGTTTTTT	CASSPRGQAEKLFF
.	TRBV24-1	TRBJ2-5	.	TGTGCCACCAGTCACCCGGGGTCAGTTGAAGAGACCCAGTACTTC	CATSHPGSVEETQYF
.	TRBV20-1	TRBJ2-5	.	TGCAGTGCTAGCCTAGGGACTCTGTACTTC	CSASLGTLYF
.	TRBV10-3	TRBJ2-7	once	TGTGCCAATGCCCCTGAGGCTGAAGCCTACGAGCAGTACTTC	CANAPEAEAYEQYF
.	TRBV5-1	TRBJ2-5	.	TGCGCCAGCAGCTTGGGGACGACAGGCCAAGAGACCCAGTACTTC	CASSLGTTGQETQYF
TRBD1	TRBV3-1/TRBV3-2	TRBJ2-5	.	TGTGCCAGCAGACCCTTTGCTCTCCGGACCCGGGGACAGACTCAAGAGACCCAGTACTTC	CASRPFALRTRGQTQETQYF
.	TRBV5-1	TRBJ1-1	.	TGCGCCAGCAGCTTGGCAGGGACTAACACTGAAGCTTTCTTT	CASSLAGTNTEAFF
.	TRBV5-6	TRBJ1-5	.	TGTGCCAGCAGCACGACAGGTCAGCCCCAGCATTTT	CASSTTGQPQHF
.	TRBV29-1	TRBJ1-1	few	TGCAGCGTTGAAGGCAGGGTGAGGTCTGAAGCTTTCTTT	CSVEGRVRSEAFF
.	TRBV5-1	TRBJ1-2	.	TGCGCCAGCAGCCCCGCAACAACAGCTAACTATGGCTACACCTTC	CASSPATTANYGYTF
.	TRBV7-6	TRBJ2-3	.	TGTGCCAGCAGCTTAGAGACAGCAGATACGCAGTATTTT	CASSLETADTQYF
.	TRBV10-3	TRBJ1-1	.	TGTGCCATCAGTGAGTCTCAGCAGGGTACGGTGTGGGCTTTCTTT	CAISESQQGTVWAFF
TRBD2	TRBV19	TRBJ2-1	.	TGTGCCAGTAGTATAAACCCTCGACCTAGCGGGCCAGACAATGAGCAGTTCTTC	CASSINPRPSGPDNEQFF
TRBD1	TRBV13	TRBJ1-2	.	TGTGCCAGCAGCCCTCGGGGGACAGGGGGCACCGGCTACACCTTC	CASSPRGTGGTGYTF
TRBD2	TRBV7-2	TRBJ2-2	.	TGTGCCAGCAGCGATACTAGCGGGGTGACCGGGGAGCTGTTTTTT	CASSDTSGVTGELFF
.	TRBV7-8	TRBJ1-4	.	TGTGCCAGCAGCTTACTCCCACCAACAGGGACAACTAACCTTAATGAAAAACTGTTTTTT	CASSLLPPTGTTNLNEKLFF
TRBD1	TRBV27	TRBJ1-5	few	TGTGCCAGCTCCGACAGGGTTAACCAGCCCCAGCATTTT	CASSDRVNQPQHF
TRBD1	TRBV7-8	TRBJ1-1	.	TGTGCCAGCAGCACAGAAACCGGGACAGGGGCTGAAGCTTTCTTT	CASSTETGTGAEAFF
TRBD1	TRBV4-3	TRBJ1-1	.	TGCGCCAGCAGCCAACCCGGGACAGAGAACACTGAAGCTTTCTTT	CASSQPGTENTEAFF
.	TRBV2	TRBJ1-5	.	TGTGCCAGCAGTGTGGGAGACTATAGCAATCAGCCCCAGCATTTT	CASSVGDYSNQPQHF
.	TRBV29-1	TRBJ1-1	.	TGCAGCGTTGGAACAGTGAACACTGAAGCTTTCTTT	CSVGTVNTEAFF